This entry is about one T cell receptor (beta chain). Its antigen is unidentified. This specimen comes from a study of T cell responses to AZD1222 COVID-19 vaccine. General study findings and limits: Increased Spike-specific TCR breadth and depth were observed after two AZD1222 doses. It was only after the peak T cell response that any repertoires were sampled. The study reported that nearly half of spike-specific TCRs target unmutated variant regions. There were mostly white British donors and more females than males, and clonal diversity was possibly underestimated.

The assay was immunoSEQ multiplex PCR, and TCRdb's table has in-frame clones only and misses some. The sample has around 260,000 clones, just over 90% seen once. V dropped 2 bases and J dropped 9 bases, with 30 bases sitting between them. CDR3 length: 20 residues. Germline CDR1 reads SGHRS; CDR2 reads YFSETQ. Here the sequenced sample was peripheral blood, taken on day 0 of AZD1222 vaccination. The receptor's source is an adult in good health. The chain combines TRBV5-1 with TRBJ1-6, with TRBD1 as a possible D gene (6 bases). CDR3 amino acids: CASSLLPRPPRGSRLSPLHF. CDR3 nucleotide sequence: TGCGCCAGCAGCTTACTCCCCCGGCCTCCCAGGGGTAGTAGGCTTTCACCCCTCCACTTT.